Sequencing of this TCR beta chain was carried out in a study of tumor-infiltrating lymphocytes in oesophageal squamous cell carcinoma. The sample holds many counts of this clonotype. CDR1 and CDR2 from the germline V gene are MDHEN and SYDVKM. This CDR3 region has 14 residues. V lost 6 bases and J lost 2, with 13 bases in between. TCRdb re-derived calls from the PCR reads in MiXCR, one entry per CDR3 protein. The sample consists of 16,000 or so distinct CDR3 sequences, 35% to 55% of them appearing once. The material sequenced was blood. The rearrangement joins TRBV28 to TRBJ1-1; no clear D. The sequence came from a female donor with esophageal squamous cell carcinoma. Written as DNA, the CDR3 is TGTGCCAGCAGCGAAGTACGGGGTAACACTGAAGCTTTCTTT. This codes for CASSEVRGNTEAFF. Together with reference TRBV28 and TRBJ1-1, the CDR3 gives the full variable domain: DVKVTQSSRYLVKRTGEKVFLECVQDMDHENMFWYRQDPGLGLRLIYFSYDVKMKEKGDIPEGYSVSREKKERFSLILESASTNQTSMYLCASSEVRGNTEAFFGQGTRLTVV.